This T cell receptor (beta chain) is from a study of Graves' ophthalmopathy and Graves' hyperthyroidism (dated by TCRdb to about 2018). For the study in its entirety: Peripheral blood was collected before any treatment was given, at the time of initial diagnosis. The study used signatures of the TCR beta repertoire to tell Graves' ophthalmopathy apart from Graves' hyperthyroidism and to predict which patients would progress to ophthalmopathy. In total, 135 blood samples were TCR-sequenced: 40 to 45 ophthalmopathy, some 75 hyperthyroidism and roughly 17 hyperthyroidism-to-ophthalmopathy patients. To explore V-J signatures that distinguish ophthalmopathy from hyperthyroidism, a discovery set of 100 patients was enrolled, made up of some 41 with ophthalmopathy and under 65 with stable hyperthyroidism. An independent validation cohort was composed of some 19 hyperthyroidism patients and about 16 patients who later progressed from hyperthyroidism to ophthalmopathy. In roughly 6 hyperthyroidism patients, T-cell repertoires of thyroid tissue and blood were compared. Following sample collection, hyperthyroidism patients were given methimazole at a starting dose of 30 mg daily, and ophthalmopathy patients were given high-dose intravenous methylprednisolone. The 90 to 100 discovery patients were randomly divided into training and test sets at a 7:3 ratio.

With respect to this clonotype: Its recognized antigen is unknown. A much larger clone lies a single base off, so this may be a read error. Likely a read error: the CDR3 ends without its conserved phenylalanine or tryptophan.

The germline V gene sets CDR1 to MNHEY and CDR2 to SVGAGI. Trimming costs V 0 bases and J 3 bases, and their ends lie 11 bases apart. The CDR3 is made up of 15 amino acids, end residues included. The sequence is cut down to CDR3 DNA, 45 bases in frame from base 1. TCR beta CDR3 regions were amplified from RNA transcripts for repertoire sequencing. A first-round RT-PCR used HTBI primers with the Qiagen OneStep RT-PCR kit, followed by a second-round multiplex PCR, size selection and purification. The libraries underwent paired-end sequencing with 100 bp reads on an Illumina HiSeq2000. The published analysis was carried out like this. SOAPnuke was used to process the reads, removing any read that contained adapters or uncalled bases, had a mean Phred below 15, or lacked an exact match to the constant primer or identifier. COPE v1.2.5 was used to merge the high-quality paired reads. Clonotypes were defined as unique nucleotide sequences and were aligned to IMGT TRB V, D and J references using MiTCR v1.1. The analysis was limited to V-J combinations with a frequency above 0.0001, which together covered 99.2% of repertoires. For each V-J combination, a TCR clonal expansion and chaos score was defined as F50 clonal expansion divided by the chaos observed in the TCRdist matrix. Welch's t-statistics and random forest were used to reduce features to about a dozen V-J combinations, which were fed into a naive Bayes classifier. The similarity between thyroid and blood repertoires was quantified using the Morisita-Horn index. In TCRdb, the public reads were trimmed at Q25 with fastp and aligned with MiXCR, with productive beta chains retained. Rows with one shared CDR3 protein collapse into an entry with the most common genes and DNA. The V and J calls and clone size come from TCRdb's table, not from the authors' own analysis. This sample holds about 620,000 distinct CDR3 sequences; about 20% were observed only once. The top ten hold roughly 6.9% of the sample.

What the study reported, not specific to this receptor: In cross-validation, the 13-signature model distinguished ophthalmopathy from stable hyperthyroidism with 87.88% sensitivity and roughly 81% specificity, while in the test set the corresponding values were around 79% and 71%. Sample size was not statistically predetermined, and group allocation was not concealed from the investigators. In validation, the model predicted ophthalmopathy progression with more than 55% sensitivity and approximately 75% specificity; roughly eleven predicted patients were CT-confirmed with GO in a median of approximately 6.5 months. Most expanded thyroid clonotypes with a frequency above 0.001 also appeared in blood, which suggests that blood repertoires may reflect the immune response in the thyroid.

A patient counted as having stable hyperthyroidism if there was no progression to ophthalmopathy within 18 months of follow-up. Hyperthyroidism patients were newly diagnosed, with disease duration under 2 months, and aged 18 to 65 years. Anyone with other autoimmune diseases, uncontrolled infections, pregnancy or lactation was excluded from the study. Diagnosis was based on clinical symptoms, serum thyroxine, TRAb, thyroid ultrasound and orbital computed tomography. Ficoll-Paque density gradient centrifugation was used to isolate PBMCs from 8 to 10 ml of fresh peripheral blood. Trizol reagent was used to extract the total RNA, and its quality was then checked on an Agilent 2100 Bioanalyzer.

The sequenced material came from peripheral blood. The receptor comes from a woman younger than 35 with stable Graves' hyperthyroidism. Some clones in this sample may be carry-over from other donors' samples. Donor details come from another sample of the same person, matched by shared clones. This chain joins TRBV6-5 to TRBJ1-2; no D segment can be confidently identified. The encoded CDR3 is CASSYSTQPHYGYTV. The base sequence is TGTGCCAGCAGTTACTCGACTCAACCGCACTATGGCTACACCGTC.